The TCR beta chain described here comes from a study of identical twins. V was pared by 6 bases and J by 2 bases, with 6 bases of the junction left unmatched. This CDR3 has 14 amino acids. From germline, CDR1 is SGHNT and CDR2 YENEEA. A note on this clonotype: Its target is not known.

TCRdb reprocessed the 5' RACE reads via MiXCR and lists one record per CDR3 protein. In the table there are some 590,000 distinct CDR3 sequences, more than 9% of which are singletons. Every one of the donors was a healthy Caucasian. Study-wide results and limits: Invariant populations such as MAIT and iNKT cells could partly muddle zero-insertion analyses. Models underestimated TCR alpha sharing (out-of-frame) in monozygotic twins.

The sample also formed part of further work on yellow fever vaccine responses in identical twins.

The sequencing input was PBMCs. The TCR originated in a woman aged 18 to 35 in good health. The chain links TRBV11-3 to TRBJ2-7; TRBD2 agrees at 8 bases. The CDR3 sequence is CASSGSGSPYEQYF. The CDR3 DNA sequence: TGTGCCAGCAGTGGAAGCGGGAGTCCCTACGAGCAGTACTTC.